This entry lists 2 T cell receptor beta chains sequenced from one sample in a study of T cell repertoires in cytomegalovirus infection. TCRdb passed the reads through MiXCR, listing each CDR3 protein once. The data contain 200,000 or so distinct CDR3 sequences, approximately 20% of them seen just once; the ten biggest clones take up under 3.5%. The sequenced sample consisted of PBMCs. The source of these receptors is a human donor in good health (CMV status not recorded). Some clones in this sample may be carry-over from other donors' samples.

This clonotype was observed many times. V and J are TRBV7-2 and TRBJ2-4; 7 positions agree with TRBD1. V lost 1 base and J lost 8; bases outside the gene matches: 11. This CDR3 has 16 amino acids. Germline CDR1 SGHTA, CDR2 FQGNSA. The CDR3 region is CASSLGGTVGSDIQYF. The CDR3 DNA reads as TGTGCCAGCAGCTTAGGGGGGACAGTGGGGTCGGACATTCAGTACTTC.

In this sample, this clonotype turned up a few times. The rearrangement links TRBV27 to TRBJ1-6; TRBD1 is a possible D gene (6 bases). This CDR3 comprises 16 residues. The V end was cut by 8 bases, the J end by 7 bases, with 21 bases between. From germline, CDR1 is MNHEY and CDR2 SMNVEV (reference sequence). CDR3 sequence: CASHLNFGGDNSPLHF. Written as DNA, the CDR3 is TGTGCCAGCCATCTAAATTTTGGGGGCGACAATTCACCCCTCCACTTT.